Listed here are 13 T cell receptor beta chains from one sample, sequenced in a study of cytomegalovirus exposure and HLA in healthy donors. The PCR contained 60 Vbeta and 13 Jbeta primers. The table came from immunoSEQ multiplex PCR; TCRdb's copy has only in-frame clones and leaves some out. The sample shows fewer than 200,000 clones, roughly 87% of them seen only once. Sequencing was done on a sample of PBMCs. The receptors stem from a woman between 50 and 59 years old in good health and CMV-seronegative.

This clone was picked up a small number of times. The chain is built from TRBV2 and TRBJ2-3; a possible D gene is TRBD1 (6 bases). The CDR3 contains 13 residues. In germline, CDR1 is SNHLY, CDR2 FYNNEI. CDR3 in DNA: TGTGCAAGGACAGCGGTGAGCACAGATACGCAGTATTTT. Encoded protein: CARTAVSTDTQYF.

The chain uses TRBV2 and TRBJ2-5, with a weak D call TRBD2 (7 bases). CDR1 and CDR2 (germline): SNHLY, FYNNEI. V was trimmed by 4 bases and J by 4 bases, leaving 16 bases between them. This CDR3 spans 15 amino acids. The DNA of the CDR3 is TGTGCCAGCAGTGTCATTGGGGGCGGGGGAGAGACCCAGTACTTC. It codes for CASSVIGGGGETQYF.

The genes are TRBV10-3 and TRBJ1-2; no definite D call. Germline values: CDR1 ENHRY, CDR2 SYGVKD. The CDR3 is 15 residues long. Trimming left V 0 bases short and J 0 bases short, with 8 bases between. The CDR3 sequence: CAISESTPANYGYTF. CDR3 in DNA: TGTGCCATCAGTGAGTCTACACCAGCTAACTATGGCTACACCTTC.

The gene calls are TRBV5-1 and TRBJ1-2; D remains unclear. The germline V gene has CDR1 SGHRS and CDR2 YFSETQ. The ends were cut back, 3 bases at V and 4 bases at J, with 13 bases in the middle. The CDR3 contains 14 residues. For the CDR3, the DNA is TGCGCCAGCAGCTCGGCGGCCTTCGGCTATGGCTACACCTTC. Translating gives CASSSAAFGYGYTF. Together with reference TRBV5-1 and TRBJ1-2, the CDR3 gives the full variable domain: KAGVTQTPRYLIKTRGQQVTLSCSPISGHRSVSWYQQTPGQGLQFLFEYFSETQRNKGNFPGRFSGRQFSNSRSEMNVSTLELGDSALYLCASSSAAFGYGYTFGSGTRLTVV.

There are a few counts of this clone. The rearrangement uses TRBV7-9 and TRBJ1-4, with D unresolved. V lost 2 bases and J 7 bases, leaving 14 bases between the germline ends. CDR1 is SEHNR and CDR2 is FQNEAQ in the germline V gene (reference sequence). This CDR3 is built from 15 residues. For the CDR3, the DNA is TGTGCCAGCAGCTTATGGGCTGGGGAGGGTGAAAAACTGTTTTTT. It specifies CASSLWAGEGEKLFF.

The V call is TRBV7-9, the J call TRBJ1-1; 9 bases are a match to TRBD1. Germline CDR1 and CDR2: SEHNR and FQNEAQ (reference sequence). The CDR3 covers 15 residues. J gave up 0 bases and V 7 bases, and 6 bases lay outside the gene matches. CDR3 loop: CASNRDRGMNTEAFF. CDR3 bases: TGTGCCAGCAACCGAGACAGGGGGATGAACACTGAAGCTTTCTTT. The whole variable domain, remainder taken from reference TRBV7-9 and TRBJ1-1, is DTGVSQNPRHKITKRGQNVTFRCDPISEHNRLYWYRQTLGQGPEFLTYFQNEAQLEKSRLLSDRFSAERPKGSFSTLEIQRTEQGDSAMYLCASNRDRGMNTEAFFGQGTRLTVV.

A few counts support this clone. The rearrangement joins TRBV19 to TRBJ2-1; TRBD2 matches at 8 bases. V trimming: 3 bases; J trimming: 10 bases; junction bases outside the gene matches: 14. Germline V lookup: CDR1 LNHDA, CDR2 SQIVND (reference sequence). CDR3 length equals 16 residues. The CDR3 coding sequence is TGTGCCAGTAGTATTGGGCTCCGGGGGGGGGTTGGGGAGCAGTTCTTC. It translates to CASSIGLRGGVGEQFF.

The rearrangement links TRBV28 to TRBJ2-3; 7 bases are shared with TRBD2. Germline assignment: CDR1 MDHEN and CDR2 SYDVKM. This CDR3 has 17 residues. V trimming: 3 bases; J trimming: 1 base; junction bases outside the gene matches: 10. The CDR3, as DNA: TGTGCCAGCAGTTTCCCCTACCGGGACTACGGCACAGATACGCAGTATTTT. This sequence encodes CASSFPYRDYGTDTQYF.

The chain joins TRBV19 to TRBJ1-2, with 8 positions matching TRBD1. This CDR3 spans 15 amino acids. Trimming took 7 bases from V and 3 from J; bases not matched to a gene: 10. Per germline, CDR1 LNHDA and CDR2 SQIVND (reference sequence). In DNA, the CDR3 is TGTGCCAGTATTCTAACAGGGGGTGACGACTATGGCTACACCTTC. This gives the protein CASILTGGDDYGYTF.

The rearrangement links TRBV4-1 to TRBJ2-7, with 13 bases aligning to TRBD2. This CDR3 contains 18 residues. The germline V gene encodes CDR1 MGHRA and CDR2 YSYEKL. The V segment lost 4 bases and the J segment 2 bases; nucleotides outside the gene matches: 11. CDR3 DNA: TGCGCCAGCAGCCCGGACTGGACTAGCGGGAGTGTGACCTACGAGCAGTACTTC. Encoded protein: CASSPDWTSGSVTYEQYF.

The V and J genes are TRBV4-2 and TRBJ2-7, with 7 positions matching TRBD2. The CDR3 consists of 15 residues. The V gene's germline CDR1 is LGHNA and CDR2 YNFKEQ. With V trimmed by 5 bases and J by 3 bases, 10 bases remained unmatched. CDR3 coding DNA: TGTGCCAGCAGCGAAGGACTAGTATCCGGCTACGAGCAGTACTTC. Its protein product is CASSEGLVSGYEQYF.

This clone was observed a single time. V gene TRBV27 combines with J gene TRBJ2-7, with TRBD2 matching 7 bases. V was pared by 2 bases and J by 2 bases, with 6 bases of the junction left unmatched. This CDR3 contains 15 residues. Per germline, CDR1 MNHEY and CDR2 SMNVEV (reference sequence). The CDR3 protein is CASSLNGGGPYEQYF. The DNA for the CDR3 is TGTGCCAGCAGTTTAAATGGCGGGGGTCCCTACGAGCAGTACTTC.

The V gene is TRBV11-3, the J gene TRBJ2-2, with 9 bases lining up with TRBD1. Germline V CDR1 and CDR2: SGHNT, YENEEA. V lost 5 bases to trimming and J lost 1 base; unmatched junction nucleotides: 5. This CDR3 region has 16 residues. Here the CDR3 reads CASSHRGQGNTGELFF. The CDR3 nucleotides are TGTGCCAGCAGCCATCGGGGACAGGGGAACACCGGGGAGCTGTTTTTT.